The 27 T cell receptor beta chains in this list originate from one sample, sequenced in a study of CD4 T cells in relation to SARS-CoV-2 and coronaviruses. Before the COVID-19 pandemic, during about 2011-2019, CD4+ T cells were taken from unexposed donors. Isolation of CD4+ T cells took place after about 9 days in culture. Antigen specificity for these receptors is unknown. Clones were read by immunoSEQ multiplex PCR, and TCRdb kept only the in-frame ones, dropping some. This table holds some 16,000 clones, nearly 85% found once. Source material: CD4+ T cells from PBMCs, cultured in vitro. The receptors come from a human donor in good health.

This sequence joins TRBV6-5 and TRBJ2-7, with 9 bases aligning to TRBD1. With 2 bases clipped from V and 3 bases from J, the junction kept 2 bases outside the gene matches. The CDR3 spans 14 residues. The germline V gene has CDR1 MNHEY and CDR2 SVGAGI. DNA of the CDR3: TGTGCCAGCAGTTACGGGACAGGGTTCTACGAGCAGTACTTC. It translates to CASSYGTGFYEQYF.

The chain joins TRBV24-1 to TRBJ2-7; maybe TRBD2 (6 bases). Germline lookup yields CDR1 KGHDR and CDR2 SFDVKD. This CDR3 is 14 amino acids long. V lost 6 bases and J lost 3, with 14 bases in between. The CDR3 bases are TGTGCCACCAGTCGGTCGGGAGTCGACTACGAGCAGTACTTC. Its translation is CATSRSGVDYEQYF.

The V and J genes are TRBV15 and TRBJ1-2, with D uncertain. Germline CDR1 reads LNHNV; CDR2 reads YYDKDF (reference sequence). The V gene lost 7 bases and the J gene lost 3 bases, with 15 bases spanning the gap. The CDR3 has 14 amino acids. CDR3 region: CATNKGNADYGYTF. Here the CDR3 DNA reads TGTGCCACCAACAAGGGTAATGCGGACTATGGCTACACCTTC.

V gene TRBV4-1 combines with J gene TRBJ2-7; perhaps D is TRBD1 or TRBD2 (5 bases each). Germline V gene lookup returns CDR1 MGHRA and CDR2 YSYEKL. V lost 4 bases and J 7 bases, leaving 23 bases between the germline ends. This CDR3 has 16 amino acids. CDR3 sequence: CASSRPGTTVRREQYF. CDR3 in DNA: TGCGCCAGCAGCCGCCCAGGGACGACGGTGCGTCGGGAGCAGTACTTC.

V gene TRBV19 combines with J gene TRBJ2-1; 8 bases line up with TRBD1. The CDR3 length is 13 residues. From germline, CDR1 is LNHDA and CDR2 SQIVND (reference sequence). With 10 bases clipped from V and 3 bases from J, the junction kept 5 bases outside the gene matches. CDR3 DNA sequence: TGTGCCACCCACGGACAGGGCTACAATGAGCAGTTCTTC. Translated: CATHGQGYNEQFF. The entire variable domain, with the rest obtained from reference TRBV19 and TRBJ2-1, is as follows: DGGITQSPKYLFRKEGQNVTLSCEQNLNHDAMYWYRQDPGQGLRLIYYSQIVNDFQKGDIAEGYSVSREKKESFPLTVTSAQKNPTAFYLCATHGQGYNEQFFGPGTRLTVL.

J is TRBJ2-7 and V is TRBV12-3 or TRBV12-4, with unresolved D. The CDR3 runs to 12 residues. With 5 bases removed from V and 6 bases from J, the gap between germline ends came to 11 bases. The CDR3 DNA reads TGTGCCAGCAGTGTAAGGCCTCTCGAGCAGTACTTC. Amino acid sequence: CASSVRPLEQYF.

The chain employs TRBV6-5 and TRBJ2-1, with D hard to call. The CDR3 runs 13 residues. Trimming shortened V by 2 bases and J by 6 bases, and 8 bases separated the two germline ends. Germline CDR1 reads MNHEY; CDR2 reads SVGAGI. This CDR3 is CASSYDRLNEQFF. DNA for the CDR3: TGTGCCAGCAGTTACGACCGACTCAATGAGCAGTTCTTC.

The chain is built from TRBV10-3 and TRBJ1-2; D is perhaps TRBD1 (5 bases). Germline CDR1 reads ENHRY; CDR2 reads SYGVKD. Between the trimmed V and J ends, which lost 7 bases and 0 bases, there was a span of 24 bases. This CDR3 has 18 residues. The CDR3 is CAITSRPIGQGANYGYTF. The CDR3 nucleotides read TGTGCCATCACCTCAAGACCTATAGGCCAGGGAGCTAACTATGGCTACACCTTC.

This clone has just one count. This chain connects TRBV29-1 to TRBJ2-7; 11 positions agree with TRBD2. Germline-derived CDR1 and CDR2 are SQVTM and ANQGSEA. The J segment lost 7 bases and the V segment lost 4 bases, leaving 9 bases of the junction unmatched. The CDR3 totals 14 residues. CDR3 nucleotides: TGCAGCGTTGCGTTGCTAGCGGGAGGCGTAGAGCAGTACTTC. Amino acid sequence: CSVALLAGGVEQYF.

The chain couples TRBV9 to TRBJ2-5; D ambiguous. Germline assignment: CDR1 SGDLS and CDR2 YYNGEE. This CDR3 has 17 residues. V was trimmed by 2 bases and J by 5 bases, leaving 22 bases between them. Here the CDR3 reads CASSVGLIHSLWETQYF. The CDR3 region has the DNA TGTGCCAGCAGCGTTGGTCTGATTCACTCACTCTGGGAGACCCAGTACTTC.

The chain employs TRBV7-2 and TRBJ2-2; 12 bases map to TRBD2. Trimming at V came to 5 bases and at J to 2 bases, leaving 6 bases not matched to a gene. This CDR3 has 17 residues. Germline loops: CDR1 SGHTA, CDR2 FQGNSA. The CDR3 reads CASSPRGLAGNTGELFF. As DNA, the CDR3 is TGTGCCAGCAGCCCAAGGGGACTAGCGGGTAACACCGGGGAGCTGTTTTTT.

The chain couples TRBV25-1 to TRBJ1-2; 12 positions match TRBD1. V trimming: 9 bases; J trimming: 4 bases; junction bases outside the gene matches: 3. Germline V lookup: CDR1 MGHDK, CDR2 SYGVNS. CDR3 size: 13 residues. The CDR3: CASGTGGFYGYTF. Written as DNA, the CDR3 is TGTGCCAGTGGGACAGGGGGCTTCTATGGCTACACCTTC.

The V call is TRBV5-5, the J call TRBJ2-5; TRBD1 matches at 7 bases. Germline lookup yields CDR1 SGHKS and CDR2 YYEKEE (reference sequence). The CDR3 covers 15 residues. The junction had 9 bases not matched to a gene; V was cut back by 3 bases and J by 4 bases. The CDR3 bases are TGTGCCAGCAGCTGGGGTCGACAGGGTGGAGAGACCCAGTACTTC. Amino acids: CASSWGRQGGETQYF.

The CDR3 DNA reads TGTGCCAGCAGTGGGACGGGTGAAAAACTGTTTTTT. As protein: CASSGTGEKLFF. This rearrangement joins TRBV7-9 to TRBJ1-4, with D tentatively TRBD1 (5 bases). The CDR3 extends over 12 amino acids. Germline V gene data show CDR1 as SEHNR and CDR2 as FQNEAQ (reference sequence). V lost 6 bases to trimming and J lost 7 bases, with 9 bases between them.

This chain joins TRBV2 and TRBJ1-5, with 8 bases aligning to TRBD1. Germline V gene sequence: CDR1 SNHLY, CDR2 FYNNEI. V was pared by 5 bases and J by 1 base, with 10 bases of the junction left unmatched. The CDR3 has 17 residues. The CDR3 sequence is CASSPSPGGRSNQPQHF. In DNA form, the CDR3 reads TGTGCCAGCAGTCCCTCGCCAGGGGGCCGCAGCAATCAGCCCCAGCATTTT.

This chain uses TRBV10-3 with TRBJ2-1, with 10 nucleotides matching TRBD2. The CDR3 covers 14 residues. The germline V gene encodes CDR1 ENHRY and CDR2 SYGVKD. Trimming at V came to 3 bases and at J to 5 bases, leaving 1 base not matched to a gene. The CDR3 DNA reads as TGTGCCATCAGTGAAACTAGCGGGAACAATGAGCAGTTCTTC. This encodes CAISETSGNNEQFF.

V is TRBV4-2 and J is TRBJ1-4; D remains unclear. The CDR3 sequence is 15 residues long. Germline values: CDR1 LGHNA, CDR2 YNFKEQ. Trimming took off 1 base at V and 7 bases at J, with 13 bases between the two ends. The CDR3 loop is CASSQVIGRGEKLFF. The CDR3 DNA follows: TGTGCCAGCAGCCAAGTTATTGGGAGAGGTGAAAAACTGTTTTTT.

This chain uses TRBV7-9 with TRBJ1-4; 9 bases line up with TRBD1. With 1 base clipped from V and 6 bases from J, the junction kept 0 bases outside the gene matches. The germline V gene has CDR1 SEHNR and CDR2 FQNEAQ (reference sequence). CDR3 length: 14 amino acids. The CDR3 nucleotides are TGTGCCAGCAGCTTAGGGACAGGGGATGAAAAACTGTTTTTT. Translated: CASSLGTGDEKLFF.

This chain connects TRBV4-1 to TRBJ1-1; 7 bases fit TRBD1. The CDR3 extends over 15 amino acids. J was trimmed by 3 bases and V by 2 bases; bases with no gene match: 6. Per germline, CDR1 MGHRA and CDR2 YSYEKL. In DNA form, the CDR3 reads TGCGCCAGCAGCCAAACACAGGGGATTGACACTGAAGCTTTCTTT. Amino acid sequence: CASSQTQGIDTEAFF.

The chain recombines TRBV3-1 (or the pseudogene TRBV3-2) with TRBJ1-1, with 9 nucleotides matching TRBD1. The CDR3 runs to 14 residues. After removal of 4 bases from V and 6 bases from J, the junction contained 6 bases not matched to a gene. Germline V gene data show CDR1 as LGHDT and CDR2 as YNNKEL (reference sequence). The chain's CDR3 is CASSLGTGFSEAFF. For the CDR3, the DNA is TGTGCCAGCAGCCTGGGGACAGGGTTTTCTGAAGCTTTCTTT.

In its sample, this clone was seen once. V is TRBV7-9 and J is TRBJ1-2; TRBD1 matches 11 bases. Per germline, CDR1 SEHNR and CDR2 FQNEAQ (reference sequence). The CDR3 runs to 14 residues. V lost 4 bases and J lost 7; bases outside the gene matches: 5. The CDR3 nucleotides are TGTGCCAGCAGCTGGGGACAGGGGGATGGTGGCTACACCTTC. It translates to CASSWGQGDGGYTF.

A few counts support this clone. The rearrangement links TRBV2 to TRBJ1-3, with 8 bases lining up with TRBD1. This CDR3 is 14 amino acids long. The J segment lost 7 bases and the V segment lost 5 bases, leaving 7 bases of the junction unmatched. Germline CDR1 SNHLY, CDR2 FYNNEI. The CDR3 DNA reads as TGTGCCAGCAGTCAATCAGGGGGCTCGAACACCATATATTTT. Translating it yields CASSQSGGSNTIYF.

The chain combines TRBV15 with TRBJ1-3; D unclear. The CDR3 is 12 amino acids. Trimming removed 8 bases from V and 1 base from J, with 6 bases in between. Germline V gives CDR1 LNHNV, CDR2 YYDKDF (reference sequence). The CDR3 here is CATSVSGNTIYF. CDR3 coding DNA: TGTGCCACCTCGGTTTCTGGAAACACCATATATTTT.

As DNA, the CDR3 is TGTGCCACCGCACCAGGGGAGAACACTGAAGCTTTCTTT. Residues: CATAPGENTEAFF. The V and J genes are TRBV24-1 and TRBJ1-1, with D possibly matching TRBD1 (6 bases). The CDR3 consists of 13 residues. Per germline, CDR1 KGHDR and CDR2 SFDVKD. Trimming removed 9 bases from V and 1 base from J, with 11 bases in between.

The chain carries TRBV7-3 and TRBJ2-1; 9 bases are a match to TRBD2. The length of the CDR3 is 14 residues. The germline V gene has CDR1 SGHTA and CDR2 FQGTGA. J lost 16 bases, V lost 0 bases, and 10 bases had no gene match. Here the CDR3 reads CASSLTPFSGSEFF. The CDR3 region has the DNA TGTGCCAGCAGCTTAACCCCGTTTAGCGGGAGTGAATTCTTC. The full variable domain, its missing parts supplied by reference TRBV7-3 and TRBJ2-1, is GAGVSQTPSNKVTEKGKYVELRCDPISGHTALYWYRQSLGQGPEFLIYFQGTGAADDSGLPNDRFFAVRPEGSVSTLKIQRTERGDSAVYLCASSLTPFSGSEFFGPGTRLTVL.

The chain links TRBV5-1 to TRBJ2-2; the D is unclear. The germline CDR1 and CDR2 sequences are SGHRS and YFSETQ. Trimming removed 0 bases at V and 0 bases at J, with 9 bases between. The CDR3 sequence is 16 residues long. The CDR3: CASSLASSANTGELFF. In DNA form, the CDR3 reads TGCGCCAGCAGCTTGGCTTCTTCCGCGAACACCGGGGAGCTGTTTTTT.

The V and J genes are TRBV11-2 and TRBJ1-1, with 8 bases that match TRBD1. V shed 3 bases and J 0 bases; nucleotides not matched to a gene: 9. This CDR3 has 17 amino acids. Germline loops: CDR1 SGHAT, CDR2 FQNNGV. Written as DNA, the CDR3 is TGTGCCAGCAGCTTTGTGACAGGGGCTACAATGAACACTGAAGCTTTCTTT. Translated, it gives CASSFVTGATMNTEAFF.